The TCR beta chain under discussion was sequenced for a study of blood T cell repertoires in COVID-19 (dated by TCRdb to 2018 to 2021). Context from the whole study: Samples from collaborators originated in the United States, Italy and Spain and spanned both the acute and convalescent phases of COVID-19. The repertoires were released in a freely available public database intended as a resource for research on the immune response to SARS-CoV-2. Samples were obtained from the ongoing ImmuneRACE study (first 160 participants) and from over a thousand subjects provided by 6 global collaborators. Where HLA class I and class II types were available, the types were taken from metadata supplied by the sample provider, not from assay-based typing. The material from the prospective study consisted of cDNA or gDNA derived from T cells, B-cell-depleted T cells, or PBMCs. A de-identified subject ID, COVID-19 status, age in years and sex were almost always included in the sample metadata. The dataset comprised deeply sampled blood TCRbeta repertoires from subjects exposed to, actively infected with, or recovered from COVID-19. Broad study findings and their caveats: Clinical and demographic metadata were provided uncurated, with the amount varying by source and participant.

The CDR3 runs 13 amino acids, cysteine and phenylalanine included. Of all the DNA, just the CDR3 is kept, 39 bases in frame from base 1. Trimming leaves V shorter by 4 bases and J shorter by 5 bases, with the junction holding 1 base beyond the gene matches. CDR1 and CDR2 (KGHSH, LQKENI) derive from the germline V gene. The collaborating institutions used their own protocols to collect whole blood in K2EDTA tubes. For TCRbeta analysis, collaborators shipped samples in one of three forms: frozen whole blood, isolated PBMCs, or DNA extracted from either of those sample types. Of note for this clone: The target of this receptor is not known. No qualities accompany the bases; no much larger clone lies one base away.

TCRbeta CDR3 regions were amplified from genomic DNA using the immunoSEQ Assay, a bias-controlled multiplex PCR. As for the original processing: Nucleated cell counts per sample were estimated from amplification of reference gene primers within the assay. To quantify the absolute abundance of each unique TCRbeta CDR3 rearrangement, sequence reads were collapsed and filtered. For each sample, productive Simpson clonality was calculated by taking the square root of Simpson's diversity index across productive rearrangements. The source is immuneACCESS, and TCRdb retained only in-frame sequences with V and J called. Part of the clones is not carried over; for the studies checked, unresolved V genes explain less than half of this, and the remainder is unexplained. V, J and clone size are taken as reported in that table, and D and trimming were inferred from the DNA itself. The sample table lists about 160,000 clones, roughly four fifths of them with a count of one. Of the sample, roughly 15% falls within the top ten clones.

Material for sequencing was peripheral blood. Rearrangement joined TRBV18 to TRBJ2-5, with TRBD1 identical over 10 junction bases. The clonotype was recovered from a human donor with acute or convalescent COVID-19. The donor label of this sample is uncertain. The CDR3 protein: CASSQTGGETQYF. The nucleotide sequence is TGTGCCAGCTCACAGACAGGGGGCGAGACCCAGTACTTC.